Below are 10 T cell receptor beta chains sequenced from a single sample in a study of blood T cell repertoires in COVID-19. Generated by immunoSEQ multiplex PCR, the TCRdb table keeps only in-frame clones and is missing some. Of fewer than 500,000 clones listed, around 88% were seen once; the top ten hold more than 4%. The sample comprised peripheral blood. The receptors derive from a woman aged 25 to 45 with acute or convalescent COVID-19.

This clone came up once. This sequence joins TRBV2 and TRBJ1-5; no firm D call. This CDR3 spans 14 amino acids. CDR1 SNHLY and CDR2 FYNNEI come from the germline V gene. V was trimmed by 6 bases and J by 7 bases, leaving 16 bases between them. CDR3 nucleotide sequence: TGTGCCAGCAGGGCCCCACCCCAAATCCAGCCCCAGCATTTT. This gives the protein CASRAPPQIQPQHF.

On this clone: This may be a read error, as it is one base from a much larger clone. The V call is TRBV6-5, the J call TRBJ2-5; 8 nucleotides align to TRBD1. The V gene's germline CDR1 is MNHEY and CDR2 SVGAGI. The ends lost 7 bases at V and 2 bases at J; junction bases unmatched: 6. The CDR3 loop spans 14 amino acids. CDR3 DNA sequence: TGTGCCAGCACCTTAAGGGACAGGCAAGAGACCCAGTACTTC. Its translation is CASTLRDRQETQYF.

This chain uses TRBV6-5 with TRBJ1-1; D might be TRBD1 (6 bases). Trimming took 4 bases from V and 5 from J, leaving 17 bases between them. This CDR3 is 15 amino acids long. Germline CDR1 and CDR2: MNHEY and SVGAGI. The CDR3 nucleotides are TGTGCCAGCAGTTCTGGACAGATCAAGGTGACTGAAGCTTTCTTT. This encodes CASSSGQIKVTEAFF.

V and J are TRBV27 and TRBJ2-3; D uncertain. CDR1 and CDR2 (germline): MNHEY, SMNVEV (reference sequence). V lost 3 bases, J lost 3 bases, and 7 bases lay in between. The CDR3 runs to 13 residues. The CDR3 reads CASSFRYTDTQYF. The DNA of the CDR3 is TGTGCCAGCAGTTTTCGGTATACAGATACGCAGTATTTT.

The chain uses TRBV9 and TRBJ2-2; D gene unclear. V lost 4 bases, J lost 2 bases, and 3 bases lay in between. CDR1 is SGDLS and CDR2 is YYNGEE in the germline V gene. The CDR3 runs to 12 residues. The CDR3, as DNA: TGTGCCAGCAGCCAAAACACCGGGGAGCTGTTTTTT. It is translated as CASSQNTGELFF.

This chain connects TRBV24-1 to TRBJ2-2; D not resolved. Trimming pared 0 bases from V and 1 base from J, leaving 8 bases between. In germline, CDR1 is KGHDR, CDR2 SFDVKD. The CDR3 length is 16 residues. CDR3 bases: TGTGCCACCAGTGATTTGCCCGCACAGAACACCGGGGAGCTGTTTTTT. It yields the protein CATSDLPAQNTGELFF.

The chain couples TRBV28 to TRBJ1-2, with D maybe TRBD1 (6 bases). The V and J ends lost 4 bases and 4 bases respectively, with 16 bases between them. Germline V gene lookup returns CDR1 MDHEN and CDR2 SYDVKM. The CDR3 extends over 15 amino acids. The chain's CDR3 is CASSSVLDRPYGYTF. The CDR3 bases are TGTGCCAGCAGTTCCGTTCTGGACAGACCCTATGGCTACACCTTC.

The chain links TRBV19 to TRBJ1-1, with a possible D match to TRBD1 (5 bases). CDR3 size: 14 residues. V lost 6 bases and J 4 bases, leaving 15 bases between the germline ends. Per the germline V gene, CDR1 is LNHDA and CDR2 is SQIVND (reference sequence). The chain's CDR3 is CASSALGGSTEAFF. The CDR3 DNA follows: TGTGCCAGTAGCGCTTTGGGGGGTAGCACTGAAGCTTTCTTT.

The genes are TRBV4-1 and TRBJ2-1, with 10 positions matching TRBD2. The CDR3 totals 16 residues. V dropped 2 bases and J dropped 1; count of bases not matched to a gene: 2. The germline CDR1 and CDR2 sequences are MGHRA and YSYEKL. The CDR3 region is CASSQRAGGSYNEQFF. In DNA form, the CDR3 reads TGCGCCAGCAGCCAAAGAGCGGGGGGGTCCTACAATGAGCAGTTCTTC.

The genes are TRBV20-1 and TRBJ1-2; no clear D gene. This CDR3 is 11 amino acids long. The ends were cut back, 3 bases at V and 7 bases at J, with 9 bases in the middle. Germline V gene data show CDR1 as DFQATT and CDR2 as SNEGSKA (reference sequence). The CDR3 nucleotides read TGCAGTGCTAGTACCGGGTTTGGCTACACCTTC. This translates into CSASTGFGYTF.